Listed below are T cell receptor beta chains from one sample, sequenced in a study of identical twins. TCRdb re-called the 5' RACE reads through MiXCR, storing one row per CDR3 protein. The sample carries 640,000 or so distinct CDR3 sequences, approximately 6.1% recorded once. Sequenced: naive T cells sorted from blood. The receptors stem from a man younger than 35 in good health. CDR3s include the opening cysteine and the closing phenylalanine or tryptophan. A D gene is named only where the DNA matches it firmly. Clone sizes are given selectively: once, few, many, or a class where the clone is expanded.

V	J	length	size	D	DNA	CDR3
TRBV4-2	TRBJ2-1	16	few	.	TGTGCCAGCAGCCAAGGGGGTGGGAGCTCCTACAATGAGCAGTTCTTC	CASSQGGGSSYNEQFF
TRBV19	TRBJ1-1	11	few	.	TGTGCCAGTAGACGGGCTGGCCAAGCTTTCTTT	CASRRAGQAFF
TRBV27	TRBJ2-2	14	many	TRBD2	TGTGCCAGCAGGGGAGGGCCGTACACCGGGGAGCTGTTTTTT	CASRGGPYTGELFF
TRBV28	TRBJ2-1	16	many	TRBD2	TGTGCCAGCAGTCAAGCGGGAGTTGCCCCCTACAATGAGCAGTTCTTC	CASSQAGVAPYNEQFF
TRBV7-9	TRBJ2-3	15	.	TRBD1	TGTGCCAGCAGCTTCCAAGGGGGCCCCACAGATACGCAGTATTTT	CASSFQGGPTDTQYF
TRBV6-1	TRBJ2-5	14	.	.	TGTGCCAGCAGTGAACGGGGCGCCGGAGAGACCCAGTACTTC	CASSERGAGETQYF
TRBV20-1	TRBJ2-3	13	many	.	TGCAGTGCTCCCCGGGACCCCGGGGATACGCAGTATTTT	CSAPRDPGDTQYF
TRBV10-2	TRBJ2-1	15	few	TRBD2	TGCGCCAGCAGGGAAACTAGCGGGGCCGACAATGAGCAGTTCTTC	CASRETSGADNEQFF
TRBV10-3	TRBJ2-5	13	.	.	TGTGCCACCACCGGGGGCCGTTTGGAGACCCAGTACTTC	CATTGGRLETQYF
TRBV5-1	TRBJ2-2	15	few	.	TGCGCCAGCAGCTTGGGGACCTCCGGTCCCGGGGAGCTGTTTTTT	CASSLGTSGPGELFF
TRBV11-3	TRBJ2-1	16	.	TRBD1	TGTGCCAGCAGCTTAGCGGTGGACAGGACCTACAATGAGCAGTTCTTC	CASSLAVDRTYNEQFF
TRBV7-2	TRBJ2-2	15	few	TRBD2	TGTGCCAGCAGCTTGGATAGCGGGAGGACCGGGGAGCTGTTTTTT	CASSLDSGRTGELFF
TRBV4-3	TRBJ2-5	14	.	.	TGCGCCAGCAGCCAGGATCCGTACCAAGAGACCCAGTACTTC	CASSQDPYQETQYF
TRBV7-2	TRBJ1-1	13	few	.	TGTGCCAGCAGCCCCTCCCCAGTCTCTGAAGCTTTCTTT	CASSPSPVSEAFF
TRBV12-3/TRBV12-4	TRBJ2-1	14	many	.	TGTGCCAGCAGTCCGTTGAGGTCCTACAATGAGCAGTTCTTC	CASSPLRSYNEQFF
TRBV7-2	TRBJ1-1	13	many	TRBD1	TGTGCCAGCAGCACGGGGACAGTAAATGAAGCTTTCTTT	CASSTGTVNEAFF
TRBV20-1	TRBJ1-4	14	many	TRBD1	TGCAGTGCCTCCCCGGGACAGGCTAATGAAAAACTGTTTTTT	CSASPGQANEKLFF
TRBV5-5	TRBJ1-5	14	many	.	TGTGCCAGCAGCGGGGACATGGCAAATCAGCCCCAGCATTTT	CASSGDMANQPQHF
TRBV9	TRBJ2-7	17	.	TRBD2	TGTGCCAGCAGCGTAGGTCTAGCGGGAGGAAGACCCTACGAGCAGTACTTC	CASSVGLAGGRPYEQYF
TRBV5-1	TRBJ2-1	18	many	.	TGCGCCAGCAGCTTCTTTCCCCTACGCATCAACTCCTACAATGAGCAGTTCTTC	CASSFFPLRINSYNEQFF
TRBV5-6	TRBJ2-7	14	few	TRBD1	TGTGCCAGCAGCTACACAGGGGCAACCTACGAGCAGTACTTC	CASSYTGATYEQYF
TRBV29-1	TRBJ2-5	11	many	.	TGCAGTGCCCGCCCGGAGGAGACCCAGTACTTC	CSARPEETQYF
TRBV20-1	TRBJ1-5	13	.	.	TGCAGTGCTAGTCGACGTTCTAATCAGCCCCAGCATTTT	CSASRRSNQPQHF
TRBV20-1	TRBJ1-1	15	few	.	TGCAGTGCTAGACCTCGAGGGAATAGAAACACTGAAGCTTTCTTT	CSARPRGNRNTEAFF